Shown below are 28 T cell receptor beta chains from a single sample sequenced in a study of cytomegalovirus exposure and HLA in healthy donors. A multiplex PCR was run with 60 Vbeta primers and 13 Jbeta primers. The repertoire was sequenced with immunoSEQ multiplex PCR; TCRdb's copy has only in-frame clones and lacks some. This table holds over 150,000 clones, about 80% found once. The material sequenced was PBMCs. Receptors were obtained from a man younger than 35 in good health and CMV-seronegative.

The chain employs TRBV27 and TRBJ1-1; maybe TRBD1 (6 bases). The germline V and J ends were trimmed by 6 bases and 6 bases, with 14 bases remaining between them. In germline, CDR1 is MNHEY, CDR2 SMNVEV (reference sequence). The CDR3 is 13 amino acids. CDR3 sequence reads: CASRYGQLSEAFF. For the CDR3, the DNA is TGTGCCAGCAGGTATGGACAGTTGTCTGAAGCTTTCTTT.

The chain couples TRBV30 to TRBJ2-7; 7 nucleotides agree with TRBD1. Germline loops: CDR1 GTSNPN, CDR2 SVGIG (reference sequence). The junction had 20 bases not matched to a gene; V was cut back by 0 bases and J by 6 bases. The CDR3 contains 18 residues. The CDR3 loop reads CAWSVGADTGEEEVEQYF. CDR3 nucleotides: TGTGCCTGGAGTGTAGGAGCGGATACAGGGGAAGAGGAGGTCGAGCAGTACTTC.

The V gene is TRBV28, the J gene TRBJ1-4; D ambiguous. Germline CDR1 is MDHEN and CDR2 is SYDVKM. This CDR3 comprises 16 residues. Trimming removed 5 bases at V and 7 bases at J, with 20 bases between. The CDR3 DNA sequence: TGTGCCAGCAGTCTCCTTGAGGGAGGAAGGTTTGAAAAACTGTTTTTT. Translation: CASSLLEGGRFEKLFF.

CDR3 DNA sequence: TGTGCCAGCAGCTTGCAGGGCTCTGGGGCCAACGTCCTGACTTTC. Protein sequence: CASSLQGSGANVLTF. The chain recombines TRBV5-4 with TRBJ2-6, with D maybe TRBD1 (5 bases). Trimming left V 1 base short and J 0 bases short, with 5 bases between. The CDR3 consists of 15 residues. In germline, CDR1 is SGHNT, CDR2 YYREEE (reference sequence).

This chain links TRBV6-1 with TRBJ2-5; 8 nucleotides align to TRBD2. The CDR3 is 15 residues long. With V trimmed by 2 bases and J by 5 bases, 7 bases remained unmatched. Germline V CDR1 and CDR2: MNHNS, SASEGT. The CDR3 here is CASSESGSVIETQYF. CDR3 sequence (DNA): TGTGCCAGCAGTGAAAGCGGGAGTGTAATTGAGACCCAGTACTTC.

The CDR3, as DNA: TGTGCCAGCAGCCAAGATTCTAGCGGAGAAACCGGGGAGCTGTTTTTT. This encodes CASSQDSSGETGELFF. J is TRBJ2-2 and V is TRBV4-2; TRBD2 matches 7 bases. Trimming removed 0 bases from V and 5 bases from J; junction bases left unmatched: 6. The CDR3 consists of 16 residues. Germline CDR1 is LGHNA and CDR2 is YNFKEQ.

The chain has TRBV9 and TRBJ1-1; 8 nucleotides match TRBD1. Per the germline V gene, CDR1 is SGDLS and CDR2 is YYNGEE. After removal of 3 bases from V and 6 bases from J, the junction contained 4 bases not matched to a gene. The length of the CDR3 is 13 residues. For the CDR3, the DNA is TGTGCCAGCAGCGCCCAGGGGGCATCTGAAGCTTTCTTT. Encoded protein: CASSAQGASEAFF.

The rearrangement joins TRBV5-5 to TRBJ2-1, with D possibly TRBD2 on 7 matching bases. The germline CDR1 and CDR2 sequences are SGHKS and YYEKEE (reference sequence). This CDR3 spans 16 amino acids. V was cut by 4 bases and J by 9 bases, with 23 bases left in between. In nucleotides, the CDR3 is TGTGCCAGCAGCGCATCGTGGGGGGGCTGGGGCAGTGAGCAGTTCTTC. It encodes CASSASWGGWGSEQFF.

The V gene is TRBV27, the J gene TRBJ2-3; D not resolved. Germline assignment: CDR1 MNHEY and CDR2 SMNVEV (reference sequence). V was clipped by 5 bases and J by 6 bases, with 15 bases between them. There are 14 residues in the CDR3. The CDR3 coding sequence is TGTGCCAGCAGTCCCACACCTCAGGATGATACGCAGTATTTT. It specifies CASSPTPQDDTQYF.

The rearrangement links TRBV11-2 to TRBJ1-1; D is undetermined. Trimming took off 5 bases at V and 1 base at J, with 5 bases between the two ends. The CDR3 is made up of 12 amino acids. Germline CDR1 reads SGHAT; CDR2 reads FQNNGV. DNA for the CDR3: TGTGCCAGCAGCCCATCGAACACTGAAGCTTTCTTT. This gives the protein CASSPSNTEAFF.

V is TRBV5-1 and J is TRBJ1-4; no clear D. The CDR3 has 17 amino acids. The V end lost 0 bases, the J end lost 6 bases, and 18 bases lay between the germline ends. The germline CDR1 and CDR2 sequences are SGHRS and YFSETQ. The CDR3 region has the DNA TGCGCCAGCAGCTTGGAAGGAGCTGGGTTTGGTTATGAAAAACTGTTTTTT. Protein sequence: CASSLEGAGFGYEKLFF. Filled out from reference TRBV5-1 and TRBJ1-4, the complete variable domain reads KAGVTQTPRYLIKTRGQQVTLSCSPISGHRSVSWYQQTPGQGLQFLFEYFSETQRNKGNFPGRFSGRQFSNSRSEMNVSTLELGDSALYLCASSLEGAGFGYEKLFFGSGTQLSVL.

J is TRBJ1-4 and V is TRBV19; D may be TRBD1 (6 bases). The germline V gene has CDR1 LNHDA and CDR2 SQIVND (reference sequence). There are 17 residues in the CDR3. V was pared by 2 bases and J by 0 bases, with 13 bases between. The CDR3 DNA sequence: TGTGCCAGTAGTATACTACAGGGCCTTGCAACTAATGAAAAACTGTTTTTT. Translating it yields CASSILQGLATNEKLFF.

J is TRBJ2-1 and V is TRBV10-3, with 7 positions matching TRBD2. V dropped 10 bases and J dropped 0; count of bases not matched to a gene: 3. This CDR3 has 13 amino acids. Germline V lookup: CDR1 ENHRY, CDR2 SYGVKD. The CDR3 region has the DNA TGTGCCACTAGCGGACCCTCCTACAATGAGCAGTTCTTC. It translates to CATSGPSYNEQFF.

The rearrangement uses TRBV7-2 and TRBJ2-7, with a weak D call TRBD2 (5 bases). V dropped 1 base and J dropped 5 bases, with 9 bases sitting between them. Looked up from germline, CDR1 is SGHTA and CDR2 is FQGNSA. CDR3 size: 13 residues. The CDR3 DNA sequence: TGTGCCAGCAGCTTAGTTTTCGGGGACGAGCAGTACTTC. This gives the protein CASSLVFGDEQYF.

This rearrangement joins TRBV6-4 to TRBJ2-3, with 12 bases matching TRBD2. The V gene end was trimmed by 5 bases and the J gene end by 0 bases; junction bases not matched to a gene: 3. There are 16 residues in the CDR3. In germline, CDR1 is MRHNA, CDR2 SNTAGT. This CDR3 reads CASSPTSGGSTDTQYF. The CDR3 nucleotides read TGTGCCAGCAGTCCAACTAGCGGGGGGAGCACAGATACGCAGTATTTT.

V and J are TRBV7-2 and TRBJ2-7; D remains unclear. V dropped 4 bases and J dropped 5 bases, with 6 bases sitting between them. The CDR3 is made up of 11 amino acids. CDR1 and CDR2 (germline): SGHTA, FQGNSA. CDR3 DNA sequence: TGTGCCAGCAGCTCCCGGGACGAGCAGTACTTC. Translation gives CASSSRDEQYF.

This chain links TRBV6-5 with TRBJ1-4; D is perhaps TRBD1 (5 bases). Germline V gene data show CDR1 as MNHEY and CDR2 as SVGAGI. The CDR3 length is 13 residues. V was trimmed by 6 bases and J by 10 bases, leaving 15 bases between them. CDR3 DNA: TGTGCCAGCAGGAGAGTGTGGGGCGCAAAACTGTTTTTT. Amino acid sequence: CASRRVWGAKLFF.

About this clone: At one end the junction does not follow the germline gene, possibly because of a read error. This chain uses TRBV4-1 with TRBJ1-5; tentatively, D is TRBD1 (5 bases). The CDR3 length is 13 residues. Germline CDR1 reads MGHRA; CDR2 reads YSYEKL. CDR3 bases: TGCGCCAGCAGTCAAGCGGGGGGTCAGCCCCAGCATTTT. This gives the protein CASSQAGGQPQHF.

This clone came up a few times. The rearrangement joins TRBV6-1 to TRBJ1-3, with D unclear. CDR3 size: 14 residues. The V end was cut by 2 bases, the J end by 0 bases, with 5 bases between. Germline V gives CDR1 MNHNS, CDR2 SASEGT. The CDR3 region has the DNA TGTGCCAGCAGTGAAACCTACTCTGGAAACACCATATATTTT. Protein sequence: CASSETYSGNTIYF.

The chain joins TRBV21-1 to TRBJ1-2; the table's D call TRBD1 went unverified against the DNA. TRBV21-1 is reported as a pseudogene. The CDR3 has 12 residues. DNA of the CDR3: TGTGCCAGCATAGGGACAGGGCATGGCTACACCTTC. This gives the protein CASIGTGHGYTF.

The chain has TRBV27 and TRBJ1-2, with 7 nucleotides matching TRBD1. CDR3 length: 14 residues. Germline CDR1 is MNHEY and CDR2 is SMNVEV (reference sequence). Trimming removed 5 bases from V and 4 bases from J; junction bases left unmatched: 7. CDR3 sequence reads: CASSPGQETYGYTF. The CDR3 nucleotides read TGTGCCAGCAGTCCCGGACAGGAGACCTATGGCTACACCTTC.

V is TRBV28 and J is TRBJ2-2; tentatively, D is TRBD1 (5 bases). CDR1 is MDHEN, CDR2 SYDVKM, per germline. CDR3 length equals 16 residues. Trimming cost V 1 base and J 4 bases, with 13 bases left between them. The CDR3 sequence is CASSLFQGVGTGELFF. The CDR3 nucleotides read TGTGCCAGCAGTTTATTTCAGGGTGTGGGCACCGGGGAGCTGTTTTTT.

This clone came up once. V and J are TRBV4-2 and TRBJ2-7; 10 bases are shared with TRBD2. J was trimmed by 5 bases and V by 5 bases; bases with no gene match: 6. From germline, CDR1 is LGHNA and CDR2 YNFKEQ. This CDR3 contains 14 residues. The CDR3 reads CASSRAGGRNEQYF. CDR3 bases: TGTGCCAGCAGCAGAGCGGGGGGGCGCAACGAGCAGTACTTC.

The chain couples TRBV5-4 to TRBJ2-1; TRBD2 agrees at 7 bases. The CDR3 has 15 residues. The V segment lost 2 bases and the J segment 4 bases; nucleotides outside the gene matches: 6. The germline CDR1 and CDR2 sequences are SGHNT and YYREEE (reference sequence). This CDR3 reads CASSFRGGSYNEQFF. CDR3 nucleotide sequence: TGTGCCAGCAGCTTCCGGGGCGGGAGTTACAATGAGCAGTTCTTC. The full variable domain, with the rest looked up from reference TRBV5-4 and TRBJ2-1, is ETGVTQSPTHLIKTRGQQVTLRCSSQSGHNTVSWYQQALGQGPQFIFQYYREEENGRGNFPPRFSGLQFPNYSSELNVNALELDDSALYLCASSFRGGSYNEQFFGPGTRLTVL.

V is TRBV5-1 and J is TRBJ2-5; the match to TRBD2 covers 8 bases. The CDR3 extends over 16 amino acids. J gave up 4 bases and V 1 base, and 9 bases lay outside the gene matches. The germline gives CDR1 SGHRS, CDR2 YFSETQ. The CDR3 region is CASSLRTSYQGETQYF. Written as DNA, the CDR3 is TGCGCCAGCAGCTTGAGGACTAGCTACCAAGGAGAGACCCAGTACTTC.

The chain links TRBV5-1 to TRBJ1-3; 7 bases fit TRBD1. Germline CDR1 is SGHRS and CDR2 is YFSETQ. V lost 3 bases, J lost 3 bases, and 6 bases stayed unmatched. CDR3 size: 15 residues. CDR3 region: CASSYTGEVGNTIYF. CDR3 bases: TGCGCCAGCAGCTATACAGGGGAGGTTGGAAACACCATATATTTT.

The V and J genes are TRBV5-1 and TRBJ2-1, with TRBD2 matching 13 bases. The germline V gene has CDR1 SGHRS and CDR2 YFSETQ. V dropped 0 bases and J dropped 1; count of bases not matched to a gene: 7. The CDR3 sequence is 19 residues long. The CDR3 nucleotides are TGCGCCAGCAGCTTGGCTACTAGCGGGGGGGTAATTTCCTACAATGAGCAGTTCTTC. Protein: CASSLATSGGVISYNEQFF.

DNA for the CDR3: TGTGCCAGCGGACAGGGTCCCAGTGGAAACACCATATATTTT. Its translation: CASGQGPSGNTIYF. This chain uses TRBV2 with TRBJ1-3; 8 nucleotides agree with TRBD1. The CDR3 extends over 14 amino acids. Germline CDR1 SNHLY, CDR2 FYNNEI. With V trimmed by 8 bases and J by 3 bases, 6 bases remained unmatched.